This entry describes one TCR beta chain. Its cognate antigen is unknown. This record comes from a study of cytomegalovirus exposure and HLA in healthy donors. Whole-study results and caveats: CMV serostatus was the sole immune exposure data available.

J lost 5 bases, V lost 7 bases, and 10 bases had no gene match. Per the germline V gene, CDR1 is MNHEY and CDR2 is SVGAGI. This CDR3 is 14 amino acids long. In nominal health when sampled, donors likely had unrecorded immune exposures nonetheless. The PCR contained 60 Vbeta and 13 Jbeta primers. Data came from immunoSEQ multiplex PCR; TCRdb stores just in-frame clones and leaves some out. The sample holds about 160,000 clones, around 84% seen once. V usage is TRBV6-5 and J usage is TRBJ1-1; 7 bases are shared with TRBD1. Sample: PBMCs. The clonotype originates from a man younger than 30 in good health and CMV-seropositive. In nucleotides, the CDR3 is TGTGCCAGCATCCCCACAGGGGCGGTGACTGAAGCTTTCTTT. Translating it yields CASIPTGAVTEAFF.